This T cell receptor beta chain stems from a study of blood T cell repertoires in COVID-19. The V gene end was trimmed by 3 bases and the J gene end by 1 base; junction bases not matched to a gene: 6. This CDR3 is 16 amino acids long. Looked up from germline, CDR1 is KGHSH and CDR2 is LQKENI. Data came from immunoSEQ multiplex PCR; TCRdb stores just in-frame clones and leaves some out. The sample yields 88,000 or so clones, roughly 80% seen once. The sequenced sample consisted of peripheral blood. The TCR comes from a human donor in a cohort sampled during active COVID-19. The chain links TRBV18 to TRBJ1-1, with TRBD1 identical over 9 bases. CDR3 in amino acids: CASSPPNRGRNTEAFF. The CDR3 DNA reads TGTGCCAGCTCACCCCCCAACAGGGGGCGGAACACTGAAGCTTTCTTT.